This TCR beta chain was recorded in a study of cytomegalovirus exposure and HLA in healthy donors. V lost 2 bases, J lost 7 bases, and 13 bases lay in between. CDR1 and CDR2 from the germline V gene are SGHRS and YFSETQ. CDR3 size: 13 residues. Researchers ran the PCR with 60 Vbeta and 13 Jbeta primers. Profiled with immunoSEQ multiplex PCR; TCRdb holds only in-frame clones, not every one. The table shows about 140,000 clones, with about 75% occurring only once. The source material was PBMCs. The receptor was isolated from a woman aged 30 to 39 in good health and CMV-seronegative. The chain links TRBV5-1 to TRBJ2-7, with D possibly being TRBD2 (6 bases). The CDR3 protein is CASSFPSAGEQYV. The CDR3 DNA reads TGCGCCAGCAGCTTCCCCAGCGCGGGGGAGCAGTACGTC.